The 12 T cell receptor beta chains below all came from one sample that was sequenced in a study of vaccination and CD4 T cells after COVID-19. For these receptors, no antigen is known. Indicated treatment: roughly 11-day PBMC culture with coronavirus spike peptide pools or control peptides (ViraFEST assay). Sequenced with the Oncomine TCR Beta short-read assay was DNA taken from cultured CD4+ T cells. One entry per CDR3 protein, called by TCRdb with MiXCR from the PCR reads. The sample lists about 15,000 distinct CDR3 sequences, around 40% occurring once. Sequences were obtained from cultured CD4+ T cells from blood. These receptors originate from a human donor with COVID-19.

This chain links TRBV7-9 with TRBJ1-1; D might be TRBD1 (5 bases). CDR1 is SEHNR, CDR2 FQNEAQ, per germline (reference sequence). The germline V and J ends were trimmed by 5 bases and 5 bases, with 21 bases remaining between them. This CDR3 spans 16 amino acids. CDR3 nucleotide sequence: TGTGCCAGCAGCCCCCCCTCCCCCGGGGGGGGGACTGAAGCTTTCTTT. Translating it yields CASSPPSPGGGTEAFF.

This clonotype was observed once. Sequence at one end of the junction differs from germline and may be a read error. The chain couples TRBV7-7 to TRBJ2-2, with D unclear. This CDR3 is built from 14 residues. The V gene's germline CDR1 is SSHAT and CDR2 FNYEAQ (reference sequence). The CDR3 spells CASRDSGNTGELFF. Here the CDR3 DNA reads TGTGCTAGCAGAGACTCGGGGAACACCGGGGAGCTGTTTTTT.

The rearrangement uses TRBV6-1 and TRBJ2-6, with D perhaps being TRBD1 or TRBD2 (5 bases each). The CDR3 has 16 residues. Germline V gene lookup returns CDR1 MNHNS and CDR2 SASEGT. With 10 bases removed from V and 0 bases from J, the gap between germline ends came to 16 bases. The CDR3 DNA sequence: TGTGCCACCGAACGGGGCCTGAGCTCTGGGGCCAACGTCCTGACTTTC. Its translation: CATERGLSSGANVLTF.

This clonotype occurred a few times. V gene TRBV6-2 or TRBV6-3 combines with J gene TRBJ2-7; TRBD2 agrees at 8 bases. Trimming at V came to 7 bases and at J to 4 bases, leaving 15 bases not matched to a gene. Germline V gives CDR1 MNHEY, CDR2 SVGEGT. The CDR3 is made up of 16 amino acids. The CDR3 coding sequence is TGTGCCAGCACCCCCGAGTGGGGTAGCGGGGATTACGAGCAGTACTTC. This encodes CASTPEWGSGDYEQYF.

This clonotype came up a few times. The V call is TRBV2, the J call TRBJ1-5; D is perhaps TRBD1 (5 bases). Germline CDR1 reads SNHLY; CDR2 reads FYNNEI. The ends were cut back, 6 bases at V and 4 bases at J, with 16 bases in the middle. The CDR3 sequence is 15 residues long. CDR3 sequence: CASRDTGTENQPQHF. In DNA, the CDR3 is TGTGCCAGCAGGGACACCGGGACGGAAAATCAGCCCCAGCATTTT.

This clonotype was recorded a few times. The rearrangement uses TRBV11-1 and TRBJ1-5; D might be TRBD1 (5 bases). Germline CDR1 SGHAT, CDR2 FQDESV (reference sequence). V lost 5 bases to trimming and J lost 6 bases, with 11 bases between them. There are 13 residues in the CDR3. The CDR3 DNA follows: TGTGCCAGCAGCAATGGGGACGGTCAGCCCCAGCATTTT. Its protein product is CASSNGDGQPQHF.

The J gene is TRBJ2-1, the V gene TRBV7-2, with 8 nucleotides matching TRBD1. Trimming cost V 3 bases and J 9 bases; bases outside gene matches: 13. The CDR3 runs 16 residues. Germline-derived CDR1 and CDR2 are SGHTA and FQGNSA. CDR3 sequence: CASSLTGAIPTIEQFF. The CDR3 DNA reads TGTGCCAGCAGCTTGACAGGGGCAATTCCCACAATTGAGCAGTTCTTC.

The chain uses TRBV6-1 and TRBJ2-2; D remains unclear. Trimming left V 8 bases short and J 0 bases short, with 10 bases between. The CDR3 runs 14 residues. Germline values: CDR1 MNHNS, CDR2 SASEGT. The CDR3 DNA follows: TGTGCCAGCGTAGAGATGCCGAACACCGGGGAGCTGTTTTTT. This gives the protein CASVEMPNTGELFF.

Here the CDR3 reads CSARDRGGANTGELFF. CDR3 coding DNA: TGCAGTGCTAGAGATCGCGGGGGGGCTAACACCGGGGAGCTGTTTTTT. This chain joins TRBV20-1 and TRBJ2-2; the match to TRBD2 covers 9 bases. The CDR3 runs to 16 residues. With V trimmed by 0 bases and J by 2 bases, 4 bases remained unmatched. CDR1 is DFQATT, CDR2 SNEGSKA, per germline (reference sequence).

This clonotype appeared a few times. The chain links TRBV25-1 to TRBJ1-5; the match to TRBD1 covers 9 bases. Germline CDR1 is MGHDK and CDR2 is SYGVNS. The CDR3 is 15 residues long. J gave up 5 bases and V 6 bases, and 8 bases lay outside the gene matches. The CDR3 DNA sequence: TGTGCCAGCAGAGACAAAACAGGGGGCTATCAGCCCCAGCATTTT. It specifies CASRDKTGGYQPQHF.

This clonotype has only a few counts. One end of the junction is discordant with germline, which a read error may explain. This chain joins TRBV6-1 and TRBJ2-7, with 8 positions matching TRBD1. Germline V gene data show CDR1 as MNHNS and CDR2 as SASEGT. The CDR3 runs 12 residues. CDR3 nucleotides: TGTGCCAGCAGTGCGGGGCAGGGGGCGACGGACTTC. Its protein product is CASSAGQGATDF.

The rearrangement joins TRBV30 to TRBJ1-1; no reliable D call. This CDR3 region has 13 residues. V shed 4 bases and J shed 7 bases, with 16 bases lying between them. Germline assignment: CDR1 GTSNPN and CDR2 SVGIG (reference sequence). CDR3 nucleotides: TGTGCCTGGACCCTTCACGGGCGGGGTGAAGCTTTCTTT. Protein product: CAWTLHGRGEAFF.